Shown below are 4 T cell receptor beta chains from a single sample sequenced in a study of response to subunit inactivated influenza vaccine. TCRdb processed the RT-PCR reads anew with MiXCR; each CDR3 protein has one entry. The repertoire holds about 650,000 distinct CDR3 sequences, about 14% seen once, with less than 8.5% in the top ten. The specimen comprised PBMCs from blood, sampled less than 15 days before vaccination. The receptor source for this set is a middle-aged man who received an inactivated influenza vaccine.

The chain links TRBV4-3 to TRBJ2-3; D may correspond to TRBD1 or TRBD2 (6 bases each). Between the trimmed V and J ends, which lost 1 base and 7 bases, there was a span of 12 bases. The CDR3 runs to 14 residues. Germline CDR1 and CDR2: LGHNA and YSLEER. CDR3 bases: TGCGCCAGCAGCCAAGGAGGAGGGGGAAATACGCAGTATTTT. This codes for CASSQGGGGNTQYF.

This clonotype appeared a few times. The rearrangement uses TRBV4-2 and TRBJ1-6; 7 nucleotides line up with TRBD1. V was pared by 3 bases and J by 5 bases, with 7 bases of the junction left unmatched. The CDR3 is 16 residues long. CDR1 is LGHNA and CDR2 is YNFKEQ in the germline V gene. CDR3 sequence: CASSHLRTGDNSPLHF. CDR3 nucleotides: TGTGCCAGCAGCCACCTAAGGACAGGTGATAATTCACCCCTCCACTTT.

V gene TRBV10-3 combines with J gene TRBJ2-5; 13 positions agree with TRBD2. Trimming removed 10 bases from V and 1 base from J; junction bases left unmatched: 6. The CDR3 length is 15 residues. Germline V gives CDR1 ENHRY, CDR2 SYGVKD. CDR3 nucleotides: TGTGCCACGGAGCGGACTAGCGGGGGCCAAGAGACCCAGTACTTC. It translates to CATERTSGGQETQYF.

This chain links TRBV12-3 or TRBV12-4 with TRBJ2-7; 10 nucleotides line up with TRBD2. The J segment lost 0 bases and the V segment lost 6 bases, leaving 5 bases of the junction unmatched. This CDR3 comprises 15 residues. CDR3: CASSRGLAHSYEQYF. CDR3 nucleotide sequence: TGTGCCAGCAGCCGGGGACTAGCGCACTCCTACGAGCAGTACTTC.